Shown below are 5 T cell receptor beta chains from a single sample sequenced in a study of vaccination effects on CD4 cells after COVID-19. The table came from immunoSEQ multiplex PCR; TCRdb's copy has only in-frame clones and leaves some out. The repertoire holds about 61,000 clones, approximately 80% seen once, with about 2.4% in the top ten. These receptors lack a known antigen. Prior to sequencing, the ViraFEST assay stimulated PBMC with viral peptide pools, which expanded the antigen-specific CD4+ T cells. The culture ran for 9 to 11 days, and then CD4+ T cells were isolated. Source: CD4+ T cells from PBMCs cultured with HCoV-229E spike peptides, taken before COVID-19 vaccination. The source is a human donor who received a COVID-19 vaccine.

The CDR3 here is CASRKTANYGYTF. The DNA for the CDR3 is TGTGCCAGCAGAAAGACAGCAAACTATGGCTACACCTTC. The genes are TRBV6-5 and TRBJ1-2, with D perhaps TRBD1 (5 bases). Germline V lookup: CDR1 MNHEY, CDR2 SVGAGI. Trimming took 6 bases from V and 2 from J, leaving 10 bases between them. The CDR3 contains 13 residues.

This chain links TRBV5-1 with TRBJ2-1, with unresolved D. CDR3 length equals 14 residues. Germline loops: CDR1 SGHRS, CDR2 YFSETQ. V was trimmed by 0 bases and J by 6 bases, leaving 10 bases between them. The chain's CDR3 is CASSLAYGLNEQFF. The CDR3 DNA reads TGCGCCAGCAGCTTGGCATATGGCCTCAATGAGCAGTTCTTC.

This rearrangement joins TRBV18 to TRBJ2-5; perhaps TRBD2 as D (6 bases). This CDR3 has 14 amino acids. Germline loops: CDR1 KGHSH, CDR2 LQKENI. Trimming pared 3 bases from V and 3 bases from J, leaving 11 bases between. Written as DNA, the CDR3 is TGTGCCAGCTCACCGGGACTGTATGAAGAGACCCAGTACTTC. Translating it yields CASSPGLYEETQYF. Full variable domain (outside the CDR3, taken from reference TRBV18 and TRBJ2-5): NAGVMQNPRHLVRRRGQEARLRCSPMKGHSHVYWYRQLPEEGLKFMVYLQKENIIDESGMPKERFSAEFPKEGPSILRIQQVVRGDSAAYFCASSPGLYEETQYFGPGTRLLVL.

This clone has more than one count but fewer than ten. This rearrangement joins TRBV7-9 to TRBJ2-2; D assignment may be TRBD1 or TRBD2 (5 bases each). The V end was cut by 7 bases, the J end by 6 bases, with 9 bases between. This CDR3 is built from 12 residues. CDR1 is SEHNR and CDR2 is FQNEAQ in the germline V gene (reference sequence). In nucleotides, the CDR3 is TGTGCCAGCACCCGGGGCCCCGGGGAGCTGTTTTTT. Its translation: CASTRGPGELFF.

V is TRBV7-2 and J is TRBJ1-4; 11 bases are shared with TRBD1. The length of the CDR3 is 16 residues. Germline assignment: CDR1 SGHTA and CDR2 FQGNSA. V shed 5 bases and J 8 bases; nucleotides not matched to a gene: 10. The CDR3 region has the DNA TGTGCCAGCAGCCCTACGCTCGGGACAGGGGGGGAAAAACTGTTTTTT. Protein product: CASSPTLGTGGEKLFF. Complete variable domain (other parts from reference TRBV7-2 and TRBJ1-4): GAGVSQSPSNKVTEKGKDVELRCDPISGHTALYWYRQSLGQGLEFLIYFQGNSAPDKSGLPSDRFSAERTGGSVSTLTIQRTQQEDSAVYLCASSPTLGTGGEKLFFGSGTQLSVL.